This passage covers 30 T cell receptor beta chains from one sample sequenced in a study of cytomegalovirus exposure and HLA in healthy donors. Primers for the PCR totalled 60 Vbeta and 13 Jbeta. The assay was immunoSEQ multiplex PCR, and TCRdb's table has in-frame clones only and misses some. Of 120,000 or so clones in the sample, under 80% are singletons; the top ten hold 25% to 35%. The sequenced material came from PBMCs. The source of these receptors is a man aged 60 to 75 in good health and CMV-seropositive.

V gene TRBV19 combines with J gene TRBJ1-1; 7 bases fit TRBD1. The CDR3 runs to 13 residues. Germline V gene lookup returns CDR1 LNHDA and CDR2 SQIVND (reference sequence). With V trimmed by 3 bases and J by 11 bases, 9 bases remained unmatched. DNA of the CDR3: TGTGCCAGTAGTATTAGGGGACAGAGGTCGGCTTTCTTT. Its protein is CASSIRGQRSAFF.

This clone was detected once. The chain recombines TRBV7-9 with TRBJ1-2; 10 bases are a match to TRBD1. This CDR3 is 14 amino acids long. The ends lost 3 bases at V and 6 bases at J; junction bases unmatched: 4. Germline V gene sequence: CDR1 SEHNR, CDR2 FQNEAQ (reference sequence). The CDR3 DNA sequence: TGTGCCAGCAGCTTGGGACAGGGGTCCCATGGCTACACCTTC. It translates to CASSLGQGSHGYTF.

In this sample, this clone turned up once. The J gene is TRBJ2-7, the V gene TRBV18; D may be TRBD2 (6 bases). The germline V and J ends were trimmed by 2 bases and 5 bases, with 16 bases remaining between them. The CDR3 runs 15 residues. The V gene's germline CDR1 is KGHSH and CDR2 LQKENI. In nucleotides, the CDR3 is TGTGCCAGCTCACCAAGGGCTCCTTGGGAGGACGAGCAGTACTTC. Its translation is CASSPRAPWEDEQYF.

This chain joins TRBV11-2 and TRBJ1-5; D is unresolved. This CDR3 has 14 residues. Between the trimmed V and J ends, which lost 5 bases and 6 bases, there was a span of 14 bases. Germline CDR1 and CDR2: SGHAT and FQNNGV. CDR3 DNA sequence: TGTGCCAGCAGCCGAACCACGGGGTCTCAGCCCCAGCATTTT. This translates into CASSRTTGSQPQHF. The complete variable domain, with remaining parts taken from reference TRBV11-2 and TRBJ1-5, reads EAGVAQSPRYKIIEKRQSVAFWCNPISGHATLYWYQQILGQGPKLLIQFQNNGVVDDSQLPKDRFSAERLKGVDSTLKIQPAKLEDSAVYLCASSRTTGSQPQHFGDGTRLSIL.

This clone was seen a handful of times. The chain carries TRBV27 and TRBJ2-2; D is undetermined. The CDR3 length is 13 residues. Germline V gene lookup returns CDR1 MNHEY and CDR2 SMNVEV (reference sequence). Trimming removed 3 bases at V and 2 bases at J, with 4 bases between. Written as DNA, the CDR3 is TGTGCCAGCAGTTTTATCAACACCGGGGAGCTGTTTTTT. As protein: CASSFINTGELFF.

This rearrangement joins TRBV19 to TRBJ1-1; the match to TRBD1 covers 10 bases. Germline CDR1 reads LNHDA; CDR2 reads SQIVND (reference sequence). The CDR3 totals 18 residues. Trimming removed 3 bases from V and 0 bases from J; junction bases left unmatched: 10. The CDR3 sequence is CASSIGQGGNDMNTEAFF. CDR3 DNA sequence: TGTGCCAGTAGTATCGGACAGGGGGGGAACGATATGAACACTGAAGCTTTCTTT.

The chain couples TRBV6-6 to TRBJ2-5, with TRBD2 as a possible D gene (5 bases). The germline V gene encodes CDR1 MNHNY and CDR2 SVGAGI (reference sequence). Trimming removed 0 bases from V and 5 bases from J, with 16 bases in between. This CDR3 comprises 16 residues. The CDR3 region has the DNA TGTGCCAGCAGTTACTCTTGGGAGAGGACGCGGGAGACCCAGTACTTC. It specifies CASSYSWERTRETQYF.

CDR3 in amino acids: CASSPPALTREWPYNEQFF. The DNA of the CDR3 is TGTGCCAGCAGCCCCCCCGCACTCACGAGGGAGTGGCCCTACAATGAGCAGTTCTTC. The V and J genes are TRBV14 and TRBJ2-1; TRBD2 is a possible D gene (5 bases). Germline V gene lookup returns CDR1 SGHDN and CDR2 FVKESK. Between the trimmed V and J ends, which lost 4 bases and 2 bases, there was a span of 24 bases. This CDR3 comprises 19 residues.

This clone came up a few times. J is TRBJ1-5 and V is TRBV30; 9 bases match TRBD1. The trim removed 2 bases at V and 6 bases at J, leaving 8 bases unmatched. The CDR3 has 15 residues. Germline V gives CDR1 GTSNPN, CDR2 SVGIG (reference sequence). CDR3 amino acids: CAWSPYRDRVQPQHF. The CDR3 DNA follows: TGTGCCTGGAGTCCGTACAGGGACAGGGTTCAGCCCCAGCATTTT.

This clone has a single count. This chain connects TRBV7-2 to TRBJ2-5, with D perhaps matching TRBD1 (5 bases). CDR1 and CDR2 from the germline V gene are SGHTA and FQGNSA. There are 14 residues in the CDR3. V was clipped by 5 bases and J by 4 bases, with 14 bases between them. The CDR3 DNA follows: TGTGCCAGCAGCCGACGGTGGGGCCCAGAGACCCAGTACTTC. This sequence encodes CASSRRWGPETQYF.

The chain joins TRBV6-4 to TRBJ2-7; 8 bases are shared with TRBD1. The CDR3 covers 19 residues. With V trimmed by 1 base and J by 1 base, 15 bases remained unmatched. The germline V gene encodes CDR1 MRHNA and CDR2 SNTAGT. Here the CDR3 DNA reads TGTGCCAGCAGTGACTTGAGACAGGGGCTTCTTCCTACATCCTACGAGCAGTACTTC. Translating it yields CASSDLRQGLLPTSYEQYF.

As concerns this clone: Other DNA sequences in the sample encode the same CDR3. V is TRBV9 and J is TRBJ2-1, with D uncertain. The CDR3 is 15 residues long. CDR1 SGDLS and CDR2 YYNGEE come from the germline V gene. V was clipped by 0 bases and J by 0 bases, with 7 bases between them. CDR3 amino acids: CASSVEPSSYNEQFF. Here the CDR3 DNA reads TGTGCCAGCAGCGTAGAACCCAGCTCCTACAATGAGCAGTTCTTC.

The CDR3 DNA reads as TGTGCCAGCAGCTCCAATCTGGGACAGGGGCGCGGAGGCTACACCTTC. Protein: CASSSNLGQGRGGYTF. V and J are TRBV11-1 and TRBJ1-2; 10 bases line up with TRBD1. Germline V gene data show CDR1 as SGHAT and CDR2 as FQDESV (reference sequence). V was clipped by 4 bases and J by 8 bases; unmatched bases: 13. The CDR3 has 16 amino acids.

The chain joins TRBV6-1 to TRBJ1-1; TRBD1 aligns across 7 bases. This CDR3 has 14 amino acids. Germline-derived CDR1 and CDR2 are MNHNS and SASEGT. V lost 7 bases to trimming and J lost 5 bases; unmatched junction nucleotides: 10. The CDR3 DNA follows: TGTGCCAGCAAAGGGACAGCCGATCGTACTGAAGCTTTCTTT. Amino acid sequence: CASKGTADRTEAFF.

The rearrangement uses TRBV2 and TRBJ2-2, with TRBD1 matching over 7 bases. The CDR3 consists of 14 residues. V lost 4 bases to trimming and J lost 5 bases; unmatched junction nucleotides: 4. Germline-derived CDR1 and CDR2 are SNHLY and FYNNEI. CDR3 amino acids: CASSVSGGTGELFF. The CDR3 DNA follows: TGTGCCAGCAGTGTGTCAGGGGGAACCGGGGAGCTGTTTTTT.

The V and J genes are TRBV9 and TRBJ1-1; 11 bases align to TRBD1. The CDR3 runs to 14 residues. Germline loops: CDR1 SGDLS, CDR2 YYNGEE. With V trimmed by 4 bases and J by 7 bases, 6 bases remained unmatched. CDR3 sequence: CASSPRTGGNEAFF. CDR3 nucleotides: TGTGCCAGCAGCCCTCGGACAGGGGGCAATGAAGCTTTCTTT.

V is TRBV5-1 and J is TRBJ2-1, with TRBD2 matching over 12 bases. CDR1 is SGHRS and CDR2 is YFSETQ in the germline V gene. After removal of 4 bases from V and 8 bases from J, the junction contained 10 bases not matched to a gene. The CDR3 is made up of 16 amino acids. CDR3 loop: CASSQPGLAGPHEQFF. CDR3 coding DNA: TGCGCCAGCAGCCAACCCGGACTAGCGGGACCGCATGAGCAGTTCTTC.

This clone was counted only a few times. This rearrangement joins TRBV5-1 to TRBJ1-3; 8 bases agree with TRBD1. With V trimmed by 5 bases and J by 4 bases, 5 bases remained unmatched. The V gene's germline CDR1 is SGHRS and CDR2 YFSETQ. The CDR3 spans 14 residues. CDR3 protein: CASRLTGDGNTIYF. The DNA of the CDR3 is TGCGCCAGCAGGCTGACAGGGGACGGAAACACCATATATTTT.

The V and J genes are TRBV27 and TRBJ1-1; D remains ambiguous. Germline CDR1 MNHEY, CDR2 SMNVEV (reference sequence). CDR3 length equals 13 residues. V gave up 3 bases and J gave up 8 bases, with 13 bases separating them. The CDR3 coding sequence is TGTGCCAGCAGTTTGGGAGGAAACGGCGAAGCTTTCTTT. Translating gives CASSLGGNGEAFF.

The chain links TRBV6-1 to TRBJ1-1, with D hard to call. Trimming left V 5 bases short and J 8 bases short, with 9 bases between. This CDR3 comprises 11 residues. CDR1 is MNHNS and CDR2 is SASEGT in the germline V gene. The CDR3 DNA sequence: TGTGCCAGCAGTAGAGCAGGAGAAGCTTTCTTT. Encoded protein: CASSRAGEAFF.

The chain has TRBV19 and TRBJ2-6, with no clear D. V was pared by 1 base and J by 0 bases, with 4 bases between. From germline, CDR1 is LNHDA and CDR2 SQIVND (reference sequence). The CDR3 contains 15 residues. For the CDR3, the DNA is TGTGCCAGTAGTATAGCGGGCTCTGGGGCCAACGTCCTGACTTTC. Translated, it gives CASSIAGSGANVLTF.

J is TRBJ2-5 and V is TRBV20-1; D gene unclear. CDR3 length: 11 amino acids. V lost 0 bases and J 5 bases, leaving 4 bases between the germline ends. CDR1 is DFQATT and CDR2 is SNEGSKA in the germline V gene (reference sequence). The CDR3 bases are TGCAGTGCTAGAGATCCGGAGACCCAGTACTTC. This encodes CSARDPETQYF.

V usage is TRBV11-2 and J usage is TRBJ1-2; D is ambiguous. Per the germline V gene, CDR1 is SGHAT and CDR2 is FQNNGV. Deletions cut 5 bases from V and 4 bases from J, with 8 bases between. There are 12 residues in the CDR3. CDR3 coding DNA: TGTGCCAGCAGCGGACTCAGCTATGGCTACACCTTC. Its translation is CASSGLSYGYTF.

This clone has a handful of counts. This chain joins TRBV25-1 and TRBJ2-1; a possible D gene is TRBD2 (5 bases). The CDR3 has 16 amino acids. V lost 3 bases to trimming and J lost 6 bases, with 18 bases between them. CDR1 MGHDK and CDR2 SYGVNS come from the germline V gene. CDR3 protein: CASSDSGFPSINEQFF. DNA for the CDR3: TGTGCCAGCAGTGATTCGGGATTTCCATCGATCAATGAGCAGTTCTTC. Combining the CDR3 with reference TRBV25-1 and TRBJ2-1 gives the whole variable domain EADIYQTPRYLVIGTGKKITLECSQTMGHDKMYWYQQDPGMELHLIHYSYGVNSTEKGDLSSESTVSRIRTEHFPLTLESARPSHTSQYLCASSDSGFPSINEQFFGPGTRLTVL.

This clone has only one observation. The rearrangement links TRBV28 to TRBJ2-7, with 9 bases fitting TRBD2. Germline CDR1 MDHEN, CDR2 SYDVKM. The trim removed 6 bases at V and 4 bases at J, leaving 7 bases unmatched. The CDR3 spans 14 residues. The CDR3 sequence: CASRTSGFVYEQYF. The CDR3 DNA sequence: TGTGCCAGCAGGACTAGCGGCTTTGTGTACGAGCAGTACTTC.

The DNA of the CDR3 is TGTGCCAGCAGTGAAGCTCGGGGAGGCTATGGCTACACCTTC. Translating gives CASSEARGGYGYTF. The chain recombines TRBV2 with TRBJ1-2, with D uncertain. This CDR3 comprises 14 residues. The V end lost 0 bases, the J end lost 4 bases, and 9 bases lay between the germline ends. Per the germline V gene, CDR1 is SNHLY and CDR2 is FYNNEI.

The gene calls are TRBV6-5 and TRBJ1-2; maybe TRBD1 (6 bases). The CDR3 is made up of 14 amino acids. Looked up from germline, CDR1 is MNHEY and CDR2 is SVGAGI. The V and J ends lost 1 base and 3 bases respectively, with 9 bases between them. Written as DNA, the CDR3 is TGTGCCAGCAGTTACTTCTCAGGGGACTATGGCTACACCTTC. Encoded protein: CASSYFSGDYGYTF.

The CDR3 nucleotides read TGTGCCAGCAGCCCCTTGGGGACATCGAATTCACCCCTCCACTTT. It translates to CASSPLGTSNSPLHF. This chain links TRBV6-5 with TRBJ1-6, with D possibly being TRBD1 (6 bases). V lost 6 bases, J lost 7 bases, and 16 bases lay in between. The germline V gene encodes CDR1 MNHEY and CDR2 SVGAGI. The CDR3 runs to 15 residues.

The chain couples TRBV18 to TRBJ1-1, with 7 bases that match TRBD1. CDR3 length: 15 amino acids. V dropped 3 bases and J dropped 3; count of bases not matched to a gene: 7. Per germline, CDR1 KGHSH and CDR2 LQKENI. CDR3 loop: CASSPIQGFDTEAFF. The DNA of the CDR3 is TGTGCCAGCTCACCGATACAGGGGTTCGACACTGAAGCTTTCTTT.

This chain uses TRBV27 with TRBJ2-5; 8 bases match TRBD1. The junction had 13 bases not matched to a gene; V was cut back by 6 bases and J by 7 bases. Germline V gene data show CDR1 as MNHEY and CDR2 as SMNVEV (reference sequence). This CDR3 contains 15 residues. CDR3 loop: CASRAAGGFGGTQYF. DNA for the CDR3: TGTGCCAGCAGGGCGGCAGGGGGCTTTGGGGGGACCCAGTACTTC.